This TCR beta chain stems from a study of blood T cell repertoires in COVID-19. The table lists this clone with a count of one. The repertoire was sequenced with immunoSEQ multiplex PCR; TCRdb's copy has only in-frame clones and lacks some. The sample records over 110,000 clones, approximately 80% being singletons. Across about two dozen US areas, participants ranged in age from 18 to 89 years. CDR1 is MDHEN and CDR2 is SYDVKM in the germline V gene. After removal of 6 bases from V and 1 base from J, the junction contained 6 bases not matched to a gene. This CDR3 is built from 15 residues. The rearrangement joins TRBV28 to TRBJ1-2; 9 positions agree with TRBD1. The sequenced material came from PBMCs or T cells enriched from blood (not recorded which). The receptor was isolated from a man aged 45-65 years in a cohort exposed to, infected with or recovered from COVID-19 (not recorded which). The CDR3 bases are TGTGCCAGCAGCCTTGGGACAGGGAGTAACTATGGCTACACCTTC. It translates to CASSLGTGSNYGYTF.